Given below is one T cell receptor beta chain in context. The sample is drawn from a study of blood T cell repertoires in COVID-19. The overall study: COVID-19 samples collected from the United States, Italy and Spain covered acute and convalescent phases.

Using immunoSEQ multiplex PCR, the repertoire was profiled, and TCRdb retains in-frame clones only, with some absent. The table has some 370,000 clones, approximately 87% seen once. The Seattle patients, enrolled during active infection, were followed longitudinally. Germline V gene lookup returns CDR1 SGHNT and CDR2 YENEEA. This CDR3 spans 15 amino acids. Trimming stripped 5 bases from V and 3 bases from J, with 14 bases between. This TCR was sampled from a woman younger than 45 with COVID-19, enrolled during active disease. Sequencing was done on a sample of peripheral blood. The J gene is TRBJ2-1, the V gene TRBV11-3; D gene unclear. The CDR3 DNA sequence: TGTGCCAGCAGCCCCCTTACCGTACACTACAATGAGCAGTTCTTC. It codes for CASSPLTVHYNEQFF.